This is a list of T cell receptor beta chains from one sample in a study of blood T cell repertoires in COVID-19. Measured with immunoSEQ multiplex PCR; TCRdb has only the in-frame clones, and not every one. The sample holds approximately 75,000 clones, around 80% seen once. Sequences were obtained from peripheral blood. The receptor set was obtained from a man in his fifties or sixties with COVID-19, enrolled during active disease. Each CDR3 is given with its conserved first and last residue. D genes are given only for firm matches. Where a row states a size, it is once, few, many or the class of an expanded clone; other rows omit it.

J gene	D gene	clone size	V gene	CDR3 protein	CDR3 DNA
TRBJ2-2	-	few	TRBV2	CASSRQNTGELFF	TGTGCCAGCAGTCGACAGAACACCGGGGAGCTGTTTTTT
TRBJ2-7	-	-	TRBV6-5	CASSYQINYEQYF	TGTGCCAGCAGTTACCAGATCAACTACGAGCAGTACTTC
TRBJ2-7	TRBD1	-	TRBV30	CAWAPAGQGKEQYF	TGTGCCTGGGCTCCCGCAGGACAGGGGAAGGAGCAGTACTTC
TRBJ1-4	TRBD1	-	TRBV2	CASSDGTANEKLFF	TGTGCCAGCAGTGACGGGACAGCTAATGAAAAACTGTTTTTT
TRBJ1-5	-	-	TRBV18	CASSRDGNQPQHF	TGTGCCAGCTCCCGCGACGGGAATCAGCCCCAGCATTTT
TRBJ2-1	TRBD2	-	TRBV6-2/TRBV6-3	CASSHILAGVAEQFF	TGTGCCAGCAGCCATATACTAGCGGGAGTCGCTGAGCAGTTCTTC
TRBJ2-1	TRBD2	-	TRBV11-2	CASSLVTLAGGPHEQFF	TGTGCCAGCAGCTTAGTTACCCTAGCGGGAGGGCCACATGAGCAGTTCTTC
TRBJ2-1	TRBD2	-	TRBV30	CAWSRGVAGGAYNEQFF	TGTGCCTGGAGCAGAGGAGTAGCGGGAGGCGCCTACAATGAGCAGTTCTTC
TRBJ1-1	-	-	TRBV30	CAWSPRTEAFF	TGTGCCTGGAGCCCGCGGACTGAAGCTTTCTTT
TRBJ2-7	-	-	TRBV19	CASTLQFGAYEQYF	TGTGCCAGTACCCTTCAGTTCGGGGCCTACGAGCAGTACTTC
TRBJ2-7	TRBD2	once	TRBV29-1	CSVRGGTSGRINEQYF	TGCAGCGTTCGGGGGGGGACTAGCGGGAGAATCAACGAGCAGTACTTC
TRBJ2-7	TRBD2	-	TRBV30	CAWSKAGGNYEQYF	TGTGCCTGGAGTAAAGCGGGGGGCAACTACGAGCAGTACTTC
TRBJ1-4	TRBD1	-	TRBV30	CAWSVGTGGAGGEKLFF	TGTGCCTGGAGTGTAGGGACAGGGGGCGCGGGAGGGGAAAAACTGTTTTTT
TRBJ1-2	TRBD1	-	TRBV28	CASEGQGPPNYGYTF	TGTGCCAGCGAGGGACAGGGGCCACCTAACTATGGCTACACCTTC
TRBJ2-2	-	once	TRBV7-8	CASSPPSTQNTGELFF	TGTGCCAGCAGCCCCCCCTCGACTCAGAACACCGGGGAGCTGTTTTTT
TRBJ2-1	TRBD1	-	TRBV18	CASSPGDRVDYNEQFF	TGTGCCAGCTCACCCGGGGACAGAGTAGACTACAATGAGCAGTTCTTC
TRBJ2-3	TRBD1	-	TRBV10-2	CASRERQGESDTQYF	TGCGCCAGCAGGGAGAGACAGGGAGAGTCAGATACGCAGTATTTT
TRBJ1-3	TRBD1	-	TRBV13	CASSLIQGASGNTIYF	TGTGCCAGCAGCCTGATCCAGGGGGCGTCTGGAAACACCATATATTTT
TRBJ2-7	-	few	TRBV6-6	CASSSGRGQYF	TGTGCCAGCAGTTCCGGGAGAGGGCAGTACTTC
TRBJ2-7	-	-	TRBV20-1	CSAREASEQYF	TGCAGTGCTAGAGAGGCTTCCGAGCAGTACTTC
TRBJ2-3	-	-	TRBV5-8	CAVQRVDTQYF	TGTGCCGTCCAGAGGGTAGATACGCAGTATTTT
TRBJ2-1	-	-	TRBV7-2	CASSWQSEDEQFF	TGTGCCAGCAGCTGGCAGAGCGAGGATGAGCAGTTCTTC
TRBJ2-2	-	-	TRBV18	CASSPSVTGELFF	TGTGCCAGCTCACCGAGCGTCACCGGGGAGCTGTTTTTT
TRBJ2-3	-	-	TRBV19	CASRPRGHQTDTQYF	TGTGCCAGTAGGCCCAGGGGCCACCAAACGGATACGCAGTATTTT
TRBJ2-3	TRBD2	-	TRBV6-5	CASTATSGFTDTQYF	TGTGCCAGCACCGCCACTAGCGGATTCACAGATACGCAGTATTTT
TRBJ1-1	TRBD1	-	TRBV7-8	CASSRDRETQAFF	TGTGCCAGCAGCCGGGACAGAGAGACCCAAGCTTTCTTT
TRBJ2-3	-	-	TRBV5-1	CASSSEEASTDTQYF	TGCGCCAGCAGCTCGGAGGAGGCTAGCACAGATACGCAGTATTTT
TRBJ1-1	TRBD1	-	TRBV6-2/TRBV6-3	CASSYGQALENTEAFF	TGTGCCAGCAGTTACGGACAGGCCCTCGAGAACACTGAAGCTTTCTTT
TRBJ1-4	-	-	TRBV19	CASSIATGLHEKLFF	TGTGCCAGTAGTATAGCAACGGGACTCCATGAAAAACTGTTTTTT
TRBJ2-3	TRBD2	-	TRBV7-2	CASSLLPGGYF	TGTGCCAGCAGCTTATTGCCGGGGGGATATTTT
TRBJ2-5	TRBD1	-	TRBV5-1	CASTGGLEETQYF	TGCGCCAGTACAGGGGGGTTAGAGGAGACCCAGTACTTC
TRBJ1-1	-	-	TRBV5-1	CASAPHVTVRRATEAFF	TGCGCCAGCGCCCCTCATGTGACAGTCCGGAGGGCCACTGAAGCTTTCTTT
TRBJ2-1	TRBD2	-	TRBV7-8	CASSLALRASGRIRLSDEQFF	TGTGCCAGCAGCTTAGCGCTCAGGGCTAGCGGGAGGATTCGTTTATCGGATGAGCAGTTCTTC
TRBJ2-7	-	-	TRBV3-1/TRBV3-2	CASSNLQGQQYF	TGTGCCAGCAGCAACCTCCAGGGTCAGCAGTACTTC
TRBJ2-3	TRBD2	-	TRBV5-1	CASSLELAGVGDTQYF	TGCGCCAGCAGCTTGGAACTAGCGGGAGTTGGGGATACGCAGTATTTT
TRBJ1-4	-	-	TRBV7-9	CASSSPKSPGEKLFF	TGTGCCAGCAGCTCCCCGAAGAGCCCAGGTGAAAAACTGTTTTTT
TRBJ1-4	-	-	TRBV4-1	CASSLLGVLNEKLFF	TGCGCCAGCAGCCTCTTAGGGGTCCTTAATGAAAAACTGTTTTTT
TRBJ1-1	-	-	TRBV28	CASSPDPHWGGTEAFF	TGTGCCAGCAGCCCCGACCCCCATTGGGGAGGAACTGAAGCTTTCTTT
TRBJ2-3	TRBD1	-	TRBV5-4	CASSWTGSDTQYF	TGTGCCAGCAGCTGGACAGGGTCAGATACGCAGTATTTT
TRBJ2-7	-	once	TRBV6-5	CASRAGVTYEQYF	TGTGCCAGCAGGGCAGGGGTTACCTACGAGCAGTACTTC
TRBJ2-1	TRBD2	-	TRBV30	CAWEGLASYNEQFF	TGTGCCTGGGAGGGACTAGCGTCCTACAATGAGCAGTTCTTC
TRBJ2-1	TRBD2	-	TRBV5-1	CASSPGLAGAGEQFF	TGCGCCAGCAGCCCGGGACTAGCGGGAGCGGGTGAGCAGTTCTTC
TRBJ1-3	-	-	TRBV7-9	CASSLALSSGNTIYF	TGTGCCAGCAGCTTAGCGCTCAGCTCTGGAAACACCATATATTTT
TRBJ2-5	TRBD1	-	TRBV10-3	CAISEPGQGKQETQYF	TGTGCCATCAGTGAGCCGGGACAGGGAAAGCAAGAGACCCAGTACTTC
TRBJ1-1	-	-	TRBV6-5	CASRRDTLNTEAFF	TGTGCCAGCAGACGGGACACCCTGAACACTGAAGCTTTCTTT
TRBJ2-7	TRBD1	-	TRBV5-4	CASSLVRDSYEQYF	TGTGCCAGCAGCTTGGTACGGGACAGCTACGAGCAGTACTTC
TRBJ2-7	TRBD2	-	TRBV27	CASSPSRASGRNNEQYF	TGTGCCAGCAGTCCTTCCCGGGCTAGCGGGAGGAACAACGAGCAGTACTTC
TRBJ1-1	TRBD1	-	TRBV2	CASSEEIGGYTEAFF	TGTGCCAGCAGTGAAGAAATAGGGGGCTACACTGAAGCTTTCTTT
TRBJ2-6	TRBD2	-	TRBV19	CASRTSGRSSSGANVLTF	TGTGCCAGTCGGACTAGCGGGAGATCAAGCTCTGGGGCCAACGTCCTGACTTTC
TRBJ1-5	-	-	TRBV18	CASSHRQGNQPQHF	TGTGCCAGCTCACACCGACAGGGCAATCAGCCCCAGCATTTT
TRBJ2-1	TRBD2	-	TRBV14	CASSQESGLAGHPAYNEQFF	TGTGCCAGCAGCCAAGAATCGGGACTAGCGGGCCACCCAGCCTACAATGAGCAGTTCTTC
TRBJ2-7	TRBD1	-	TRBV5-6	CASSGMGQELSYEQYF	TGTGCCAGCAGCGGTATGGGACAGGAGCTCTCCTACGAGCAGTACTTC
TRBJ1-1	-	-	TRBV25-1	CASSEFGGTEAFF	TGTGCCAGCAGTGAATTCGGGGGGACTGAAGCTTTCTTT
TRBJ2-7	-	once	TRBV19	CASSRGGHYEQYF	TGTGCCAGTAGTAGGGGAGGACATTACGAGCAGTACTTC
TRBJ1-1	TRBD1	-	TRBV7-9	CASSSLGQGAEAFF	TGTGCCAGCAGCTCTCTGGGACAGGGGGCTGAAGCTTTCTTT